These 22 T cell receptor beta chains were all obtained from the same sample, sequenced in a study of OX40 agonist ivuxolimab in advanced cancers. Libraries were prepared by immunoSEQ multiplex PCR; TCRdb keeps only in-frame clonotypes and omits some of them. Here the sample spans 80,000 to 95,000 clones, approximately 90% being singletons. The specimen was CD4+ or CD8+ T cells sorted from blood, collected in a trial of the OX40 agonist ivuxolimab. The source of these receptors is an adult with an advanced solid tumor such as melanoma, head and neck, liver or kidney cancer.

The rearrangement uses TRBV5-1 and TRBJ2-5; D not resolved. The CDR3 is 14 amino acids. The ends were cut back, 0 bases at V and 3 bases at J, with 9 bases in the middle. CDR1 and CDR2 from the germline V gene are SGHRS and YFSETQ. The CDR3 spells CASSLGPGEETQYF. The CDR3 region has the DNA TGCGCCAGCAGCTTGGGACCTGGAGAAGAGACCCAGTACTTC.

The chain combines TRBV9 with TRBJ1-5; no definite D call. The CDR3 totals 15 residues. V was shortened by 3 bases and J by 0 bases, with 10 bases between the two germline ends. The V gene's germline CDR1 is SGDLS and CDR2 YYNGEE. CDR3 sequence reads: CASSETPYSNQPQHF. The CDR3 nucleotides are TGTGCCAGCAGCGAAACACCTTATAGCAATCAGCCCCAGCATTTT.

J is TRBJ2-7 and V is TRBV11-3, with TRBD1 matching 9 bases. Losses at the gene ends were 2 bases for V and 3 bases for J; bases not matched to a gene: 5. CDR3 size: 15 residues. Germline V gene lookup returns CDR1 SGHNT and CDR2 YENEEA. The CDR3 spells CASSLPGQGVYEQYF. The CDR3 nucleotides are TGTGCCAGCAGCTTACCGGGACAGGGTGTCTACGAGCAGTACTTC. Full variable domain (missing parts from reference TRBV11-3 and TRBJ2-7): EAGVVQSPRYKIIEKKQPVAFWCNPISGHNTLYWYLQNLGQGPELLIRYENEEAVDDSQLPKDRFSAERLKGVDSTLKIQPAELGDSAVYLCASSLPGQGVYEQYFGPGTRLTVT.

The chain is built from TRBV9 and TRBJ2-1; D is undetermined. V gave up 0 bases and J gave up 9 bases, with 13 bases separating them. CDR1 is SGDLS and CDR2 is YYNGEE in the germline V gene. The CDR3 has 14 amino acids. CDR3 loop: CASSVVGSGVEQFF. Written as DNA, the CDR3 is TGTGCCAGCAGCGTAGTAGGGTCTGGGGTTGAGCAGTTCTTC.

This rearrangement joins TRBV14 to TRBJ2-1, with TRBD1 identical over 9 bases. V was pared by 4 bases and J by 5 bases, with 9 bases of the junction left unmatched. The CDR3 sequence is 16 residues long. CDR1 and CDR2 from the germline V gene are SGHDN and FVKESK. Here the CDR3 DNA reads TGTGCCAGCAGCCGAGAGTGGCGGACAGGGGACAATGAGCAGTTCTTC. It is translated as CASSREWRTGDNEQFF.

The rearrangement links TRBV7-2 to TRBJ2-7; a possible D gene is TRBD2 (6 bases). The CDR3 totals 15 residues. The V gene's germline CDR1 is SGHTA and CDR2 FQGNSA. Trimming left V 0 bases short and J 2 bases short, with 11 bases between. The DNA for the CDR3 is TGTGCCAGCAGCTTAGCGGGACTTCTCGCCTACGAGCAGTACTTC. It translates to CASSLAGLLAYEQYF. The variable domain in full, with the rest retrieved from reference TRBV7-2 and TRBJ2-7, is GAGVSQSPSNKVTEKGKDVELRCDPISGHTALYWYRQSLGQGLEFLIYFQGNSAPDKSGLPSDRFSAERTGGSVSTLTIQRTQQEDSAVYLCASSLAGLLAYEQYFGPGTRLTVT.

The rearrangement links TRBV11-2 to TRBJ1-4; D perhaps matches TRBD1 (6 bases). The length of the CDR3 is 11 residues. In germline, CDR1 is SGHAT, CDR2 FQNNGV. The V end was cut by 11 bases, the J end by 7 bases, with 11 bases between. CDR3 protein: CASRQAEKLFF. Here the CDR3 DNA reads TGTGCCTCCAGACAGGCTGAAAAACTGTTTTTT.

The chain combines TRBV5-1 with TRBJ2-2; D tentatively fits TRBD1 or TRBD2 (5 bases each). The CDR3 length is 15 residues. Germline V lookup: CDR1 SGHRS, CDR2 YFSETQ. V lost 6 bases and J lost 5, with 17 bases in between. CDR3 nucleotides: TGCGCCAGCACCCCGGGGCACTCAAATACCGGGGAGCTGTTTTTT. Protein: CASTPGHSNTGELFF.

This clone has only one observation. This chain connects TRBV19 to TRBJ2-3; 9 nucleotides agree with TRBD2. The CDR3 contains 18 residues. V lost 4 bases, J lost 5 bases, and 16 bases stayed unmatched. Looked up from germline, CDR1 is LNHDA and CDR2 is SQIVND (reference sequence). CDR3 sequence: CASSKGLGLAGMIDTQYF. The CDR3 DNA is TGTGCCAGTAGTAAAGGGTTAGGGCTAGCGGGAATGATAGATACGCAGTATTTT.

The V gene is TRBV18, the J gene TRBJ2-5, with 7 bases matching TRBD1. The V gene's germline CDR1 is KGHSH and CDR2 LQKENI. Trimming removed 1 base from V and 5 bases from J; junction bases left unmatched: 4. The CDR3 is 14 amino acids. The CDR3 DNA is TGTGCCAGCTCACCACAGACAGGGCTCGAGACCCAGTACTTC. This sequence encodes CASSPQTGLETQYF.

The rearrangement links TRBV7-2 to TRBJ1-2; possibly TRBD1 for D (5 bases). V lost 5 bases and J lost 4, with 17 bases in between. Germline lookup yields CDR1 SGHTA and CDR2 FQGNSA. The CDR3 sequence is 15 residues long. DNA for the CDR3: TGTGCCAGCAGCCGTCCCGGGACGGAAATCTATGGCTACACCTTC. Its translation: CASSRPGTEIYGYTF.

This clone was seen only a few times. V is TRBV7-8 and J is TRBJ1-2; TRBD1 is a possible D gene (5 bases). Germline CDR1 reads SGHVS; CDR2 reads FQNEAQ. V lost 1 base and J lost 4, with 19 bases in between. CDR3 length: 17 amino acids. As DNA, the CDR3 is TGTGCCAGCAGCTTAGGAGGATGGGACGTCTCCGCCTATGGCTACACCTTC. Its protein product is CASSLGGWDVSAYGYTF.

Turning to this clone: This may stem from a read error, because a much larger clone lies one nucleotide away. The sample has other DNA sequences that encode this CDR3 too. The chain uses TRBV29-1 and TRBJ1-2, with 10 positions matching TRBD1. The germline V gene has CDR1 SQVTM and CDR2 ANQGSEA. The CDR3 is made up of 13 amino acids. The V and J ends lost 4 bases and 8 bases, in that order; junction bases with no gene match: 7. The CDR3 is CSVADRGAYGYTF. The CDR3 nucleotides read TGCAGCGTTGCGGACAGGGGGGCCTACGGCTACACCTTC.

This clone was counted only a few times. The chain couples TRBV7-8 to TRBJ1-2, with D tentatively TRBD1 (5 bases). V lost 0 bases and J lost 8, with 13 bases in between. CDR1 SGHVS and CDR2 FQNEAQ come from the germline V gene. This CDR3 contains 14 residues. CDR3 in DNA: TGTGCCAGCAGCTTAGCCGGTCAGGGAGGCGGCTACACCTTC. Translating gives CASSLAGQGGGYTF.

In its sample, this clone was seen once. CDR3 sequence (DNA): TGTGCCGGTGGTGGGCAGGCGAACACTGAAGCTTTCTTT. It is translated as CAGGGQANTEAFF. V gene TRBV30 combines with J gene TRBJ1-1; D gene uncertain. The V gene lost 8 bases and the J gene lost 1 base, with 14 bases spanning the gap. Per germline, CDR1 GTSNPN and CDR2 SVGIG (reference sequence). The CDR3 has 13 amino acids.

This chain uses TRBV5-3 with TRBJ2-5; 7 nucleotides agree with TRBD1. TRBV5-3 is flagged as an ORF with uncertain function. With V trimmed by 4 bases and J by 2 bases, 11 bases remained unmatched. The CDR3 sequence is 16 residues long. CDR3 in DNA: TGTGCCAGAAGCACATACCGGGACAGCGATCAAGAGACCCAGTACTTC. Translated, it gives CARSTYRDSDQETQYF.

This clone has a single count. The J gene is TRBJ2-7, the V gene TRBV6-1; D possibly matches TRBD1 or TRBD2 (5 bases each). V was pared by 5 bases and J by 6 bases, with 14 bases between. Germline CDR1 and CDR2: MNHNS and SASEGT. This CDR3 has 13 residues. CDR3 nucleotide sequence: TGTGCCAGCAGTTATTTACGGGACGGCGAGCAGTACTTC. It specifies CASSYLRDGEQYF.

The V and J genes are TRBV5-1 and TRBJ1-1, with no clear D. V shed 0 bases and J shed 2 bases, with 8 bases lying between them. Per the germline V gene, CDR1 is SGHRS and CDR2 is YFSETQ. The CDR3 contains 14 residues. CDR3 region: CASSLGPANTEAFF. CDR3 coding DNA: TGCGCCAGCAGCTTGGGGCCAGCCAACACTGAAGCTTTCTTT.

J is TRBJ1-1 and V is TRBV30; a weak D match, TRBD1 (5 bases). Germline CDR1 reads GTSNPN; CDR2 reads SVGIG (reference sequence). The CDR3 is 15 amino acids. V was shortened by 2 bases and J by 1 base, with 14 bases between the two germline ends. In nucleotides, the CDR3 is TGTGCCTGGAGTCACGGCGGGGGAAGGAACACTGAAGCTTTCTTT. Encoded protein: CAWSHGGGRNTEAFF.

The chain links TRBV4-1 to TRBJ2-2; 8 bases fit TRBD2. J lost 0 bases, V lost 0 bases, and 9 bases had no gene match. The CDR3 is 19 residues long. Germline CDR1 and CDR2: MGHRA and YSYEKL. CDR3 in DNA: TGCGCCAGCAGCCAAGATGGAAGGGCGGGAGGCGCGAACACCGGGGAGCTGTTTTTT. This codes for CASSQDGRAGGANTGELFF.

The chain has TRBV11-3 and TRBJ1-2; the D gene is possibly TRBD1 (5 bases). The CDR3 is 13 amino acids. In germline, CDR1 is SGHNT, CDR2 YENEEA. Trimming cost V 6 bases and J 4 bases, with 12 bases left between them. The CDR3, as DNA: TGTGCCAGCAGTAAAGACGGGGGCTATGGCTACACCTTC. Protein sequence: CASSKDGGYGYTF.

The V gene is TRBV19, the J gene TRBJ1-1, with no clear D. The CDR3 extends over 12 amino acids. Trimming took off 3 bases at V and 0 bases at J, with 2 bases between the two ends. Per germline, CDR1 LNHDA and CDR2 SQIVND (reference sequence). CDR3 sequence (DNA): TGTGCCAGTAGTATGGTGAACACTGAAGCTTTCTTT. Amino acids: CASSMVNTEAFF.